These 15 T cell receptor beta chains originate from one sample sequenced in a study of T cells in Graves' hyperthyroidism and ophthalmopathy. TCR beta CDR3 regions were amplified from RNA transcripts. HTBI primers were employed in a first-round RT-PCR of the TCR CDR3. TCRdb redid the calling of the multiplex PCR reads with MiXCR, one entry per CDR3 protein. Seen here are about 250,000 distinct CDR3 sequences, around 24% observed once, and the top ten hold around 32%. Sequencing was done on a sample of blood. The receptors were sampled from a woman between 40 and 50 years old with Graves' ophthalmopathy.

This clonotype appeared many times. J is TRBJ2-7 and V is TRBV10-3, with 8 bases matching TRBD1. CDR3 length: 14 residues. V was clipped by 9 bases and J by 5 bases; unmatched bases: 12. Germline V lookup: CDR1 ENHRY, CDR2 SYGVKD. DNA of the CDR3: TGTGCCATTCAGATCTCAGGGGGCGCAAACGAGCAGTACTTC. Translating it yields CAIQISGGANEQYF.

The sample holds many counts of this clonotype. This chain links TRBV6-1 with TRBJ2-7; 9 nucleotides match TRBD1. V shed 4 bases and J 9 bases; nucleotides not matched to a gene: 13. Germline CDR1 is MNHNS and CDR2 is SASEGT. This CDR3 spans 15 amino acids. For the CDR3, the DNA is TGTGCCAGCAGTGCCCGGGACAGGGACTTTACGACGCAGTACTTC. Protein product: CASSARDRDFTTQYF.

This clonotype appeared many times. The gene calls are TRBV7-9 and TRBJ2-7, with a tentative D call TRBD1 (5 bases). This CDR3 region has 14 residues. Per germline, CDR1 SEHNR and CDR2 FQNEAQ (reference sequence). V dropped 2 bases and J dropped 2 bases, with 10 bases sitting between them. CDR3 sequence (DNA): TGTGCCAGCAGCTTAAGCGCAGGGACCTACGAGCAGTACTTC. It codes for CASSLSAGTYEQYF.

In this sample, this clonotype turned up many times. This chain joins TRBV6-5 and TRBJ2-7; D unclear. CDR1 is MNHEY and CDR2 is SVGAGI in the germline V gene. This CDR3 has 11 residues. Trimming took 7 bases from V and 7 from J, leaving 11 bases between them. CDR3 sequence: CASTLAGEQYF. In DNA form, the CDR3 reads TGTGCCAGCACCCTCGCCGGAGAGCAGTACTTC.

V is TRBV12-3 or TRBV12-4 and J is TRBJ1-2; perhaps TRBD1 as D (6 bases). The CDR3 totals 12 residues. V was trimmed by 4 bases and J by 7 bases, leaving 10 bases between them. The DNA of the CDR3 is TGTGCCAGCAGTTACAGGGACCGTGGCTACACCTTC. It translates to CASSYRDRGYTF.

J is TRBJ2-7 and V is TRBV12-3 or TRBV12-4, with D possibly matching TRBD1 (5 bases). Trimming removed 5 bases at V and 2 bases at J, with 10 bases between. The CDR3 totals 13 residues. The CDR3, as DNA: TGTGCCAGCAGTATAGACAGCACCTACGAGCAGTACTTC. Its protein is CASSIDSTYEQYF.

This clonotype came up many times. A much more abundant neighbour one base away suggests this may be a read error. This rearrangement joins TRBV28 to TRBJ1-1, with 7 bases lining up with TRBD1. The CDR3 spans 16 residues. Unmatched junction bases numbered 15, after V lost 6 bases and J lost 5 bases. Germline CDR1 and CDR2: MDHEN and SYDVKM. CDR3 DNA: TGTGCCAGCAGAGGGGTAAGAGACAGGGTGGGGACTGAAGCTTTCTTT. The encoded protein is CASRGVRDRVGTEAFF.

This clonotype showed up just a few times. The genes are TRBV18 and TRBJ1-1; D is perhaps TRBD1 (5 bases). The germline CDR1 and CDR2 sequences are KGHSH and LQKENI. The CDR3 is 13 residues long. Trimming removed 3 bases at V and 4 bases at J, with 9 bases between. The DNA of the CDR3 is TGTGCCAGCTCACCCCCAGGGCTCACTGAAGCTTTCTTT. Encoded protein: CASSPPGLTEAFF.

The rearrangement uses TRBV29-1 and TRBJ2-7; no clear D. Trimming removed 6 bases from V and 2 bases from J, with 11 bases in between. Germline assignment: CDR1 SQVTM and CDR2 ANQGSEA. The CDR3 extends over 12 amino acids. The CDR3: CSVRPQTYEQYF. In DNA form, the CDR3 reads TGCAGCGTCCGTCCCCAAACCTACGAGCAGTACTTC.

At least ten counts were recorded for this clonotype. V usage is TRBV6-2 or TRBV6-3 and J usage is TRBJ2-5; no clear D. Per germline, CDR1 MNHEY and CDR2 SVGEGT. The ends were cut back, 0 bases at V and 3 bases at J, with 8 bases in the middle. The CDR3 covers 14 residues. The CDR3 protein is CASSYSLVEETQYF. The CDR3 DNA reads TGTGCCAGCAGTTACTCATTGGTAGAAGAGACCCAGTACTTC.

This clonotype was detected many times. The chain has TRBV27 and TRBJ2-7; 9 bases match TRBD1. The trim removed 4 bases at V and 1 base at J, leaving 11 bases unmatched. Germline loops: CDR1 MNHEY, CDR2 SMNVEV (reference sequence). The CDR3 has 17 amino acids. The DNA for the CDR3 is TGTGCCAGCAGTTCGTCCCGGGACAGGGTAGGTTCCTACGAGCAGTACTTC. Its protein product is CASSSSRDRVGSYEQYF.

Many counts were recorded for this clonotype. The chain carries TRBV5-1 and TRBJ1-2; 7 bases line up with TRBD1. Germline loops: CDR1 SGHRS, CDR2 YFSETQ. This CDR3 has 14 residues. Trimming at V came to 3 bases and at J to 10 bases, leaving 12 bases not matched to a gene. This CDR3 is CASSWGTDSSDYTF. CDR3 nucleotides: TGCGCCAGCAGCTGGGGGACAGATTCTTCGGACTACACCTTC.

This clonotype turned up a few times. V and J are TRBV6-1 and TRBJ2-2; D could derive from TRBD1 or TRBD2 (5 bases each). V dropped 7 bases and J dropped 4 bases, with 7 bases sitting between them. This CDR3 contains 12 residues. In germline, CDR1 is MNHNS, CDR2 SASEGT. DNA of the CDR3: TGTGCCAGCAAGGGGAGCACCGGGGAGCTGTTTTTT. Protein: CASKGSTGELFF.

This clonotype was seen ten or more times. This chain links TRBV27 with TRBJ1-2; D might be TRBD1 (6 bases). V lost 5 bases to trimming and J lost 8 bases, with 15 bases between them. The CDR3 extends over 13 amino acids. Germline CDR1 MNHEY, CDR2 SMNVEV (reference sequence). Here the CDR3 reads CASSLGGQGGYTF. In nucleotides, the CDR3 is TGTGCCAGCAGTCTGGGGGGGCAAGGAGGCTACACCTTC.

This clonotype was observed at least ten times. The chain joins TRBV14 to TRBJ2-5; 9 bases are a match to TRBD1. J gave up 7 bases and V 4 bases, and 13 bases lay outside the gene matches. The CDR3 contains 16 residues. CDR1 SGHDN and CDR2 FVKESK come from the germline V gene. As DNA, the CDR3 is TGTGCCAGCAGCCGGACAGGGGATATACCCAAGAGGACCCAGTACTTC. This codes for CASSRTGDIPKRTQYF.